The 26 T cell receptor beta chains in this list originate from one sample, sequenced in a study of shared clonotypes between healthy human individuals. Sequencing was performed with immunoSEQ multiplex PCR; in TCRdb, only in-frame clones are kept and a portion is missing. The data contain about 800,000 clones, around 96% of them singletons. As defined, naive CD8 cells were CD45RO-negative and positively selected for CCR7, with terminally differentiated effector memory CD45RA+ cells excluded. The sequenced sample was naive CD8+ T cells sorted from blood. All receptors derive from a man aged 25-45 years in good health.

CDR3 amino acids: CASSLWGVGMNTEAFF. In nucleotides, the CDR3 is TGTGCCAGCAGCTTATGGGGCGTAGGGATGAACACTGAAGCTTTCTTT. The J gene is TRBJ1-1, the V gene TRBV7-9; D perhaps matches TRBD1 (5 bases). The germline CDR1 and CDR2 sequences are SEHNR and FQNEAQ (reference sequence). This CDR3 is 16 amino acids long. V was cut by 2 bases and J by 0 bases, with 13 bases left in between.

This sequence joins TRBV28 and TRBJ1-5; 9 bases map to TRBD1. Looked up from germline, CDR1 is MDHEN and CDR2 is SYDVKM. The CDR3 sequence is 13 residues long. The junction had 6 bases not matched to a gene; V was cut back by 11 bases and J by 4 bases. As DNA, the CDR3 is TGTGCCTCCGGGGGACAGGGTAATCAGCCCCAGCATTTT. Its protein is CASGGQGNQPQHF.

The chain carries TRBV19 and TRBJ1-5, with 12 bases aligning to TRBD1. This CDR3 is built from 16 residues. Germline V CDR1 and CDR2: LNHDA, SQIVND (reference sequence). With 6 bases clipped from V and 6 bases from J, the junction kept 9 bases outside the gene matches. CDR3 sequence: CASRRGTGGFAQPQHF. CDR3 DNA sequence: TGTGCCAGTAGGAGGGGGACAGGGGGCTTTGCTCAGCCCCAGCATTTT. The full variable domain, rest sourced from reference TRBV19 and TRBJ1-5, is DGGITQSPKYLFRKEGQNVTLSCEQNLNHDAMYWYRQDPGQGLRLIYYSQIVNDFQKGDIAEGYSVSREKKESFPLTVTSAQKNPTAFYLCASRRGTGGFAQPQHFGDGTRLSIL.

The chain carries TRBV5-1 and TRBJ2-1; possibly TRBD1 for D (6 bases). With 1 base removed from V and 1 base from J, the gap between germline ends came to 15 bases. In germline, CDR1 is SGHRS, CDR2 YFSETQ. This CDR3 has 17 residues. CDR3 region: CASSLLQGSRSYNEQFF. CDR3 coding DNA: TGCGCCAGCAGCTTGCTACAGGGATCGAGGTCCTACAATGAGCAGTTCTTC.

This rearrangement joins TRBV11-2 to TRBJ2-2; D not resolved. Germline-derived CDR1 and CDR2 are SGHAT and FQNNGV. This CDR3 has 14 amino acids. The ends were cut back, 3 bases at V and 4 bases at J, with 9 bases in the middle. The CDR3 DNA is TGTGCCAGCAGCTTCCTAGAGATCACCGGGGAGCTGTTTTTT. This sequence encodes CASSFLEITGELFF.

The V gene is TRBV7-9, the J gene TRBJ1-5; TRBD1 might be the D (6 bases). The CDR3 has 14 residues. From germline, CDR1 is SEHNR and CDR2 FQNEAQ (reference sequence). Trimming took 4 bases from V and 5 from J, leaving 12 bases between them. CDR3 nucleotides: TGTGCCAGCAGCTCCCCGGGGGCCCATCAGCCCCAGCATTTT. Protein sequence: CASSSPGAHQPQHF. Full variable domain (outside the CDR3, taken from reference TRBV7-9 and TRBJ1-5): DTGVSQNPRHKITKRGQNVTFRCDPISEHNRLYWYRQTLGQGPEFLTYFQNEAQLEKSRLLSDRFSAERPKGSFSTLEIQRTEQGDSAMYLCASSSPGAHQPQHFGDGTRLSIL.

This chain uses TRBV10-3 with TRBJ2-3; 8 bases match TRBD2. Germline values: CDR1 ENHRY, CDR2 SYGVKD. This CDR3 contains 15 residues. The V segment lost 6 bases and the J segment 0 bases; nucleotides outside the gene matches: 5. Here the CDR3 DNA reads TGTGCCATCAGCGAGCGGGAGAAGAGCACAGATACGCAGTATTTT. Protein product: CAISEREKSTDTQYF.

The chain carries TRBV19 and TRBJ2-1, with no clear D. The CDR3 loop spans 13 amino acids. CDR1 and CDR2 from the germline V gene are LNHDA and SQIVND (reference sequence). The V gene lost 8 bases and the J gene lost 7 bases, with 15 bases spanning the gap. Here the CDR3 DNA reads TGTGCCAGTGGGATCGGAGCCCTAAATGAGCAGTTCTTC. Residues: CASGIGALNEQFF.

This chain joins TRBV7-3 and TRBJ2-1; 8 bases are a match to TRBD1. The CDR3 contains 14 residues. V trimming: 5 bases; J trimming: 9 bases; junction bases outside the gene matches: 9. The germline gives CDR1 SGHTA, CDR2 FQGTGA. CDR3 loop: CASSTYSGGFEQFF. The CDR3 DNA follows: TGTGCCAGCAGCACATACTCAGGGGGCTTTGAGCAGTTCTTC.

This clone was observed a single time. This chain links TRBV4-1 with TRBJ2-1; possible D gene TRBD2, 7 bases. This CDR3 is 17 amino acids long. V was pared by 0 bases and J by 5 bases, with 17 bases between. Germline lookup yields CDR1 MGHRA and CDR2 YSYEKL. For the CDR3, the DNA is TGCGCCAGCAGCCAAGATTGGCGGGAGAACAGGGACAATGAGCAGTTCTTC. Its protein product is CASSQDWRENRDNEQFF.

The chain combines TRBV18 with TRBJ2-3, with 12 bases matching TRBD2. CDR1 KGHSH and CDR2 LQKENI come from the germline V gene. V shed 4 bases and J 5 bases; nucleotides not matched to a gene: 7. The CDR3 length is 16 residues. The CDR3: CASSQTGTSGQDTQYF. CDR3 nucleotide sequence: TGTGCCAGCTCACAAACCGGGACTAGCGGGCAAGATACGCAGTATTTT.

The V and J genes are TRBV2 and TRBJ2-7, with 7 nucleotides matching TRBD1. The CDR3 spans 10 residues. The germline gives CDR1 SNHLY, CDR2 FYNNEI. V dropped 8 bases and J dropped 7; count of bases not matched to a gene: 2. CDR3 residues: CASLRGEQYF. CDR3 coding DNA: TGTGCCAGCCTCAGGGGGGAGCAGTACTTC.

The V gene is TRBV11-3, the J gene TRBJ2-7, with D hard to call. V lost 4 bases and J 2 bases, leaving 12 bases between the germline ends. CDR1 and CDR2 (germline): SGHNT, YENEEA. The CDR3 is 14 amino acids. Here the CDR3 DNA reads TGTGCCAGCAGCTCCAGATTCAGACCCTACGAGCAGTACTTC. Protein: CASSSRFRPYEQYF.

Note on this clone: At one of its ends the junction is not consistent with the germline gene, which may arise from a read error. The J gene is TRBJ2-5, the V gene TRBV28; D not resolved. Germline values: CDR1 MDHEN, CDR2 SYDVKM. The CDR3 has 13 amino acids. CDR3 DNA sequence: TGCGCCAGCAGTTTTCTGGCCCAAGAGACCCAGTACTTC. Translated, it gives CASSFLAQETQYF.

This chain joins TRBV20-1 and TRBJ1-5, with D possibly being TRBD1 (6 bases). V lost 6 bases and J 8 bases, leaving 11 bases between the germline ends. Germline V gene sequence: CDR1 DFQATT, CDR2 SNEGSKA (reference sequence). CDR3 length equals 11 residues. CDR3 bases: TGCAGTGCGCTACCAGGGGAGCCCCAGCATTTT. This codes for CSALPGEPQHF.

The chain links TRBV11-2 to TRBJ2-7, with a tentative D call TRBD2 (5 bases). The CDR3 contains 14 residues. The V end was cut by 1 base, the J end by 1 base, with 8 bases between. In germline, CDR1 is SGHAT, CDR2 FQNNGV. Here the CDR3 reads CASSLGAGSYEQYF. Here the CDR3 DNA reads TGTGCCAGCAGCTTAGGGGCGGGTTCCTACGAGCAGTACTTC.

This clone appeared once. The chain couples TRBV29-1 to TRBJ2-1, with 9 bases that match TRBD2. Germline V gene sequence: CDR1 SQVTM, CDR2 ANQGSEA. With 3 bases clipped from V and 6 bases from J, the junction kept 6 bases outside the gene matches. There are 14 residues in the CDR3. The CDR3 sequence is CSVDPSGRSNEQFF. The DNA of the CDR3 is TGCAGCGTTGACCCCAGCGGGAGGAGCAATGAGCAGTTCTTC.

The V and J genes are TRBV11-2 and TRBJ2-2; D is unclear. V was pared by 5 bases and J by 6 bases, with 10 bases between. Germline assignment: CDR1 SGHAT and CDR2 FQNNGV. The CDR3 sequence is 13 residues long. CDR3 bases: TGTGCCAGCAGCCCGGCCTCCGCCGGGGAGCTGTTTTTT. Its protein is CASSPASAGELFF.

The J gene is TRBJ2-1, the V gene TRBV9; no reliable D call. CDR3 length equals 13 residues. With 4 bases removed from V and 6 bases from J, the gap between germline ends came to 11 bases. Looked up from germline, CDR1 is SGDLS and CDR2 is YYNGEE. The CDR3 loop is CASSPSGVNEQFF. Written as DNA, the CDR3 is TGTGCCAGCAGCCCCTCTGGTGTCAATGAGCAGTTCTTC. Together with reference TRBV9 and TRBJ2-1, the CDR3 gives the full variable domain: DSGVTQTPKHLITATGQRVTLRCSPRSGDLSVYWYQQSLDQGLQFLIQYYNGEERAKGNILERFSAQQFPDLHSELNLSSLELGDSALYFCASSPSGVNEQFFGPGTRLTVL.

V gene TRBV19 combines with J gene TRBJ2-1; 9 nucleotides match TRBD2. Looked up from germline, CDR1 is LNHDA and CDR2 is SQIVND (reference sequence). CDR3 size: 14 residues. J was trimmed by 6 bases and V by 5 bases; bases with no gene match: 5. This CDR3 reads CASSLAGGLNEQFF. CDR3 in DNA: TGTGCCAGTAGTTTGGCGGGAGGGCTCAATGAGCAGTTCTTC.

The chain uses TRBV19 and TRBJ2-7; TRBD2 might be the D (5 bases). This CDR3 region has 15 residues. Germline V gene lookup returns CDR1 LNHDA and CDR2 SQIVND (reference sequence). Between the trimmed V and J ends, which lost 5 bases and 3 bases, there was a span of 17 bases. Here the CDR3 DNA reads TGTGCCAGTAGTTCCTTGGGGTTTGGGAGCTACGAGCAGTACTTC. The encoded protein is CASSSLGFGSYEQYF.

This clone came up once. V is TRBV9 and J is TRBJ2-1, with D hard to call. Trimming stripped 3 bases from V and 4 bases from J, with 14 bases between. The CDR3 is made up of 15 amino acids. The germline gives CDR1 SGDLS, CDR2 YYNGEE. CDR3 amino acids: CASSAAGNTYNEQFF. The CDR3 coding sequence is TGTGCCAGCAGCGCAGCCGGCAATACTTACAATGAGCAGTTCTTC. The full variable domain, in which reference TRBV9 and TRBJ2-1 provide the parts outside the CDR3, is DSGVTQTPKHLITATGQRVTLRCSPRSGDLSVYWYQQSLDQGLQFLIQYYNGEERAKGNILERFSAQQFPDLHSELNLSSLELGDSALYFCASSAAGNTYNEQFFGPGTRLTVL.

The chain combines TRBV6-5 with TRBJ2-7, with TRBD1 matching over 8 bases. The V segment lost 2 bases and the J segment 0 bases; nucleotides outside the gene matches: 6. Germline-derived CDR1 and CDR2 are MNHEY and SVGAGI. This CDR3 contains 16 residues. CDR3 region: CASSYGEGQGSYEQYF. CDR3 DNA sequence: TGTGCCAGCAGTTACGGGGAAGGACAGGGCTCCTACGAGCAGTACTTC.

The chain joins TRBV9 to TRBJ1-1; D perhaps matches TRBD1 (6 bases). Germline V gene lookup returns CDR1 SGDLS and CDR2 YYNGEE. Between the trimmed V and J ends, which lost 7 bases and 0 bases, there was a span of 7 bases. The CDR3 loop spans 12 amino acids. For the CDR3, the DNA is TGTGCCAGCCAGGGGTTGAACACTGAAGCTTTCTTT. It translates to CASQGLNTEAFF.

In the case of this clone: This specimen includes other DNA sequences encoding the same CDR3. The chain carries TRBV6-5 and TRBJ1-1, with TRBD1 matching over 9 bases. V shed 6 bases and J 4 bases; nucleotides not matched to a gene: 9. In germline, CDR1 is MNHEY, CDR2 SVGAGI. This CDR3 is built from 15 residues. Written as DNA, the CDR3 is TGTGCCAGCAGCTATTCATCGACAGGGGGCACTGAAGCTTTCTTT. Translated: CASSYSSTGGTEAFF.

J is TRBJ2-2 and V is TRBV27, with 9 positions matching TRBD2. The CDR3 runs to 15 residues. The junction had 4 bases not matched to a gene; V was cut back by 4 bases and J by 4 bases. Germline loops: CDR1 MNHEY, CDR2 SMNVEV (reference sequence). The CDR3 coding sequence is TGTGCCAGCAGTTCTTCAGCGGGAGGCACCGGGGAGCTGTTTTTT. Amino acid sequence: CASSSSAGGTGELFF.